One sample yielded the 19 T cell receptor beta chains listed below, sequenced in a study of blood T cell repertoires in COVID-19. The data were produced by immunoSEQ multiplex PCR, yet TCRdb's version contains in-frame clones alone and is incomplete. Of fewer than 650,000 clones listed, about 89% are singletons. The sequenced material came from peripheral blood. Receptors originate from a woman between 45 and 60 years old with COVID-19, enrolled during active disease.

The chain joins TRBV9 to TRBJ2-3; 11 positions match TRBD2. Trimming cost V 3 bases and J 7 bases; bases outside gene matches: 10. The CDR3 has 16 amino acids. Germline assignment: CDR1 SGDLS and CDR2 YYNGEE. The CDR3 is CASSDPLAGGKHTQYF. CDR3 in DNA: TGTGCCAGCAGCGATCCGTTAGCGGGGGGGAAACATACGCAGTATTTT.

CDR3 region: CASSLSGEQYF. DNA for the CDR3: TGTGCCAGCAGCTTGAGCGGCGAGCAGTACTTC. This rearrangement joins TRBV5-4 to TRBJ2-7; possible D gene TRBD2, 5 bases. Trimming removed 1 base at V and 6 bases at J, with 5 bases between. This CDR3 has 11 amino acids. The germline gives CDR1 SGHNT, CDR2 YYREEE (reference sequence).

The rearrangement joins TRBV9 to TRBJ2-1; weak D call: TRBD2 (6 bases). Per the germline V gene, CDR1 is SGDLS and CDR2 is YYNGEE. V was clipped by 1 base and J by 5 bases, with 13 bases between them. The CDR3 length is 15 residues. Here the CDR3 DNA reads TGTGCCAGCAGCGTACTGTGGGGGGACGACAATGAGCAGTTCTTC. This codes for CASSVLWGDDNEQFF.

The chain carries TRBV2 and TRBJ1-4, with 9 bases lining up with TRBD1. This CDR3 spans 14 amino acids. The germline gives CDR1 SNHLY, CDR2 FYNNEI. Trimming took 8 bases from V and 5 from J; bases not matched to a gene: 6. This CDR3 is CASGRGQGNEKLFF. In DNA, the CDR3 is TGTGCCAGCGGTAGGGGACAGGGAAATGAAAAACTGTTTTTT.

The chain couples TRBV20-1 to TRBJ2-1; the D gene is possibly TRBD2 (5 bases). Trimming left V 3 bases short and J 4 bases short, with 7 bases between. The CDR3 length is 12 residues. The germline CDR1 and CDR2 sequences are DFQATT and SNEGSKA (reference sequence). The CDR3 coding sequence is TGCAGTGCTAGTGGCGGGTACAATGAGCAGTTCTTC. Translating it yields CSASGGYNEQFF.

The genes are TRBV5-4 and TRBJ1-4; D not resolved. The CDR3 covers 13 residues. Germline loops: CDR1 SGHNT, CDR2 YYREEE (reference sequence). The ends were cut back, 0 bases at V and 5 bases at J, with 5 bases in the middle. The CDR3 reads CASSLAENEKLFF. CDR3 nucleotides: TGTGCCAGCAGCTTGGCCGAGAATGAAAAACTGTTTTTT. Combining the CDR3 with reference TRBV5-4 and TRBJ1-4 gives the whole variable domain ETGVTQSPTHLIKTRGQQVTLRCSSQSGHNTVSWYQQALGQGPQFIFQYYREEENGRGNFPPRFSGLQFPNYSSELNVNALELDDSALYLCASSLAENEKLFFGSGTQLSVL.

The gene calls are TRBV27 and TRBJ2-3; no definite D call. Germline CDR1 and CDR2: MNHEY and SMNVEV (reference sequence). The CDR3 runs 14 residues. The ends were cut back, 3 bases at V and 4 bases at J, with 11 bases in the middle. CDR3 loop: CASSFLDRADTQYF. The CDR3 DNA sequence: TGTGCCAGCAGTTTCTTAGATCGGGCAGATACGCAGTATTTT.

V usage is TRBV13 and J usage is TRBJ2-2, with 8 positions matching TRBD1. Germline trimming cut 5 bases from V and 9 bases from J; bases unmatched to any gene: 2. Germline values: CDR1 PRHDT, CDR2 FYEKMQ (reference sequence). The CDR3 extends over 12 amino acids. The CDR3 reads CASSPRGRELFF. The DNA of the CDR3 is TGTGCCAGCAGCCCCAGGGGGCGGGAGCTGTTTTTT.

The chain combines TRBV7-2 with TRBJ1-1; D uncertain. Trimming cost V 4 bases and J 6 bases, with 9 bases left between them. Germline assignment: CDR1 SGHTA and CDR2 FQGNSA. The CDR3 totals 12 residues. The CDR3, as DNA: TGTGCCAGCAGCTCCTCCAGCGCTGAAGCTTTCTTT. Its protein is CASSSSSAEAFF.

This clone has a single count. The chain employs TRBV5-4 and TRBJ1-6; a possible D gene is TRBD1 (6 bases). The length of the CDR3 is 14 residues. The ends were cut back, 2 bases at V and 5 bases at J, with 8 bases in the middle. Germline V gives CDR1 SGHNT, CDR2 YYREEE (reference sequence). This CDR3 is CASSLRTDNSPLHF. For the CDR3, the DNA is TGTGCCAGCAGCTTAAGGACAGATAATTCACCCCTCCACTTT.

V gene TRBV5-1 combines with J gene TRBJ2-3, with 12 positions matching TRBD2. J gave up 3 bases and V 4 bases, and 12 bases lay outside the gene matches. The CDR3 has 18 amino acids. Germline lookup yields CDR1 SGHRS and CDR2 YFSETQ. The chain's CDR3 is CASSLLAGGPGRTDTQYF. CDR3 nucleotide sequence: TGCGCCAGCAGCCTCCTAGCGGGGGGGCCTGGTAGGACAGATACGCAGTATTTT.

V is TRBV5-8 and J is TRBJ2-4; D remains ambiguous. The V gene lost 4 bases and the J gene lost 7 bases, with 12 bases spanning the gap. Germline CDR1 reads SGHTS; CDR2 reads YDEGEE. This CDR3 contains 13 residues. The CDR3 DNA is TGTGCCAGCAGCCTCCGGTCATCGAACATTCAGTACTTC. Its protein product is CASSLRSSNIQYF.

The chain combines TRBV27 with TRBJ1-6, with D perhaps matching TRBD1 (5 bases). With 3 bases removed from V and 5 bases from J, the gap between germline ends came to 17 bases. CDR3 length: 17 residues. Germline V CDR1 and CDR2: MNHEY, SMNVEV (reference sequence). CDR3 sequence: CASSLGRSGGDNSPLHF. For the CDR3, the DNA is TGTGCCAGCAGTTTGGGGAGGTCGGGGGGGGATAATTCACCCCTCCACTTT.

V is TRBV2 and J is TRBJ2-7; D perhaps matches TRBD2 (5 bases). Trimming took 3 bases from V and 7 from J, leaving 7 bases between them. The CDR3 has 11 amino acids. The germline V gene has CDR1 SNHLY and CDR2 FYNNEI. CDR3 region: CASSEAGEQYF. CDR3 DNA sequence: TGTGCCAGCAGTGAGGCGGGTGAGCAGTACTTC.

The chain joins TRBV6-1 to TRBJ1-1, with TRBD1 as a possible D gene (5 bases). The CDR3 extends over 13 amino acids. Germline V lookup: CDR1 MNHNS, CDR2 SASEGT. V was pared by 1 base and J by 8 bases, with 11 bases between. CDR3 region: CASSEGQIAEAFF. In DNA form, the CDR3 reads TGTGCCAGCAGTGAAGGACAGATCGCCGAAGCTTTCTTT.

CDR3 sequence (DNA): TGTGCCAGCATCAGAGGGACAGACAACACCGGGGAGCTGTTTTTT. Translated: CASIRGTDNTGELFF. The chain joins TRBV2 to TRBJ2-2, with 7 nucleotides matching TRBD1. CDR3 size: 15 residues. Per germline, CDR1 SNHLY and CDR2 FYNNEI. J gave up 2 bases and V 7 bases, and 7 bases lay outside the gene matches. The complete variable domain, with remaining parts taken from reference TRBV2 and TRBJ2-2, reads EPEVTQTPSHQVTQMGQEVILRCVPISNHLYFYWYRQILGQKVEFLVSFYNNEISEKSEIFDDQFSVERPDGSNFTLKIRSTKLEDSAMYFCASIRGTDNTGELFFGEGSRLTVL.

This clone has just a few counts. The gene calls are TRBV7-9 and TRBJ1-1; D is ambiguous. The germline V and J ends were trimmed by 3 bases and 5 bases, with 10 bases remaining between them. The germline V gene has CDR1 SEHNR and CDR2 FQNEAQ (reference sequence). There are 13 residues in the CDR3. This chain's CDR3 is CASSLNGVTEAFF. CDR3 sequence (DNA): TGTGCCAGCAGCTTGAACGGGGTTACTGAAGCTTTCTTT.

This clone came up a few times. The chain carries TRBV11-2 and TRBJ1-6; the D is unclear. Germline V gives CDR1 SGHAT, CDR2 FQNNGV. CDR3 length equals 14 residues. V dropped 2 bases and J dropped 9 bases, with 11 bases sitting between them. The CDR3 nucleotides are TGTGCCAGCAGCTTAACGGTATCAGGTTCACCCCTCCACTTT. This gives the protein CASSLTVSGSPLHF.

With regard to this clone: Other DNA sequences within the sample encode an identical CDR3. This chain joins TRBV5-1 and TRBJ1-1, with TRBD1 matching over 8 bases. J gave up 4 bases and V 1 base, and 0 bases lay outside the gene matches. CDR3 length: 13 residues. CDR1 is SGHRS, CDR2 YFSETQ, per germline. CDR3 DNA sequence: TGCGCCAGCAGCTTGACAGGGGGCACTGAAGCTTTCTTT. This gives the protein CASSLTGGTEAFF.